This TCR beta chain was sequenced during a study of T cells in Graves' hyperthyroidism and ophthalmopathy. Study information: Initial diagnosis, before any treatment, was when peripheral blood was collected.

This clonotype was seen many times. As yet, its antigen is unknown. General study results and limits: In the blood, most expanded thyroid clonotypes above 0.001 appeared as well. From stable hyperthyroidism, ophthalmopathy was set apart by a 13 V-J model.

Researchers took RNA transcripts and amplified the TCR beta CDR3 regions from them. An initial round of RT-PCR targeting the TCR CDR3 relied on the HTBI primer set. TCRdb reanalysed the multiplex PCR reads using MiXCR and keeps one entry per CDR3 protein. The sample consists of 300,000 to 350,000 distinct CDR3 sequences, over 20% of them appearing once. The sequence was collected from a woman in her forties or fifties with Graves' hyperthyroidism. The sample consisted of blood.

CDR3 residues: CASSLAAGSGTDTQYF. The CDR3 region has the DNA TGTGCCAGCAGTTTAGCCGCAGGGAGTGGCACAGATACGCAGTATTTT. V and J are TRBV12-3 or TRBV12-4 and TRBJ2-3; possibly TRBD1 or TRBD2 for D (5 bases each). Trimming pared 0 bases from V and 1 base from J, leaving 11 bases between. There are 16 residues in the CDR3.